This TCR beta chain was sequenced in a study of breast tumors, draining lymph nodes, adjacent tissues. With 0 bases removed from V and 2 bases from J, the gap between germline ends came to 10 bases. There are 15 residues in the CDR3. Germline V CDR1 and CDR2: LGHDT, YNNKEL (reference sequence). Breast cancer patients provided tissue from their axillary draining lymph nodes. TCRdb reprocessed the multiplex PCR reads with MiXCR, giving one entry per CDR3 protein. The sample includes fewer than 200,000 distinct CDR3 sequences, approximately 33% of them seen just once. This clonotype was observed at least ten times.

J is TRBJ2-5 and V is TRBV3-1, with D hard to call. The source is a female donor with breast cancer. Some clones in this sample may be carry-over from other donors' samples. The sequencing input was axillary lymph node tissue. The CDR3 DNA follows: TGTGCCAGCAGCCAAGATAGGGTTACTCAAGAGACCCAGTACTTC. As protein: CASSQDRVTQETQYF.